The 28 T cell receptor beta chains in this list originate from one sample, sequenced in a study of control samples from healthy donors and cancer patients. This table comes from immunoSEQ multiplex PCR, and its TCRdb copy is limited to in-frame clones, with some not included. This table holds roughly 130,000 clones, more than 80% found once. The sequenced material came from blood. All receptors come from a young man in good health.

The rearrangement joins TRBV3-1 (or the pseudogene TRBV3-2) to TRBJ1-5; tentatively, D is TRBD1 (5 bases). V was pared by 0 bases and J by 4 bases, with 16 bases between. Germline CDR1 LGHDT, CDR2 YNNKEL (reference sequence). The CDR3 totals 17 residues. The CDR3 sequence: CASSQDNGGVPNQPQHF. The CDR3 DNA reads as TGTGCCAGCAGCCAAGATAACGGAGGGGTGCCAAATCAGCCCCAGCATTTT.

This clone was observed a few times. CDR3 sequence: CASSQVSYNSPLHF. CDR3 nucleotides: TGCGCCAGCAGCCAAGTTTCGTATAATTCACCCCTCCACTTT. The rearrangement joins TRBV4-1 to TRBJ1-6; D is ambiguous. Germline CDR1 is MGHRA and CDR2 is YSYEKL. The V end was cut by 1 base, the J end by 4 bases, with 5 bases between. The length of the CDR3 is 14 residues.

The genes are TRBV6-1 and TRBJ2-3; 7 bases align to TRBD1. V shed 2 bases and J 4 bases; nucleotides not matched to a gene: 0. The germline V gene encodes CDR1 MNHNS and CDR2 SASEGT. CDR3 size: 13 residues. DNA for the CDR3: TGTGCCAGCAGTGAACAGGGGGCAGATACGCAGTATTTT. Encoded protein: CASSEQGADTQYF.

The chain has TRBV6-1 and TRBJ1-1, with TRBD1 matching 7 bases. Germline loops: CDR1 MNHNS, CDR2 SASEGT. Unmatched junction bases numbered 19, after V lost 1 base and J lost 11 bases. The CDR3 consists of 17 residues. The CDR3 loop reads CASSEGRQGGSSRAAFF. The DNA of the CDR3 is TGTGCCAGCAGTGAAGGAAGACAGGGAGGGTCCTCACGGGCGGCTTTCTTT.

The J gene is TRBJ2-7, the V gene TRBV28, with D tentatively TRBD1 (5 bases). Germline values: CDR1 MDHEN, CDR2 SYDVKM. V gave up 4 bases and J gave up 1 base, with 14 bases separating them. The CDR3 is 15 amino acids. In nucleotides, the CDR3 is TGTGCCAGCAGTTCGGCTGGGGCTGATTCCTACGAGCAGTACTTC. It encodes CASSSAGADSYEQYF.

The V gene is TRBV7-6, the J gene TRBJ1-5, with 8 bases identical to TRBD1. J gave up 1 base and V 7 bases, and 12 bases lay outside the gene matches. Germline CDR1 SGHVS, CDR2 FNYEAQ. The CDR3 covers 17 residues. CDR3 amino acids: CASTLTAQGASNQPQHF. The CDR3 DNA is TGTGCCAGCACCCTAACGGCGCAGGGGGCCAGCAATCAGCCCCAGCATTTT. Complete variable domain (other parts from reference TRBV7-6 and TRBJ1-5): GAGVSQSPRYKVTKRGQDVALRCDPISGHVSLYWYRQALGQGPEFLTYFNYEAQQDKSGLPNDRFSAERPEGSISTLTIQRTEQRDSAMYRCASTLTAQGASNQPQHFGDGTRLSIL.

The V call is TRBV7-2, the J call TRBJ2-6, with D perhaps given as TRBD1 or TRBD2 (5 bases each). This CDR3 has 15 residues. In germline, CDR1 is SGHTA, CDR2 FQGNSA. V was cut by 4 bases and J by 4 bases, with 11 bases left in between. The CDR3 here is CASSWDGPGANVLTF. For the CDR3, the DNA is TGTGCCAGCAGCTGGGACGGGCCCGGGGCCAACGTCCTGACTTTC.

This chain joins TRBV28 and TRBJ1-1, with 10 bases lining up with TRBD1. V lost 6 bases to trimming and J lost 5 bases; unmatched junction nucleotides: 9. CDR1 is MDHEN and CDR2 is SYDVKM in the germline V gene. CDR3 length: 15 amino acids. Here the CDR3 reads CASSSPGQGFTEAFF. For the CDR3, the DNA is TGTGCCAGCAGCTCTCCGGGACAGGGGTTTACTGAAGCTTTCTTT.

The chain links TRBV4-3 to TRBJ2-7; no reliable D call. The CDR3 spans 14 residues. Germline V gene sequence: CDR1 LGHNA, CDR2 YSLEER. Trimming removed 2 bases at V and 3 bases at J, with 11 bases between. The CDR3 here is CASSQSRSLYEQYV. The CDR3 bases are TGCGCCAGCAGCCAAAGCCGGTCCCTCTACGAGCAGTACGTC.

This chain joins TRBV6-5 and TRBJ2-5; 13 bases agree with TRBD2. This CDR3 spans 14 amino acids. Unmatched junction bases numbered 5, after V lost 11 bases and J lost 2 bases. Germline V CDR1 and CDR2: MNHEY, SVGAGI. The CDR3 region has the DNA TGTGCCGCGGGACTAGCGGGGAAACAAGAGACCCAGTACTTC. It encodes CAAGLAGKQETQYF.

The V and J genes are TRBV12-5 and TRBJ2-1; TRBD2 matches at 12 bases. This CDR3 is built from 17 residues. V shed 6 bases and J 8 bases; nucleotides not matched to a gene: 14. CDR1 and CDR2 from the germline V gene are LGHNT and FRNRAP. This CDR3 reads CASGATHLAGGGYEQFF. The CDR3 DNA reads TGTGCTAGTGGCGCCACTCATCTAGCGGGAGGGGGTTATGAGCAGTTCTTC.

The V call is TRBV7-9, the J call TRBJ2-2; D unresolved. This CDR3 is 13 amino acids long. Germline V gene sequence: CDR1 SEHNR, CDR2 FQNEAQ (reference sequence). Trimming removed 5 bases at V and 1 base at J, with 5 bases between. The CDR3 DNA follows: TGTGCCAGCAGCCGACAGAACACCGGGGAGCTGTTTTTT. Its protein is CASSRQNTGELFF.

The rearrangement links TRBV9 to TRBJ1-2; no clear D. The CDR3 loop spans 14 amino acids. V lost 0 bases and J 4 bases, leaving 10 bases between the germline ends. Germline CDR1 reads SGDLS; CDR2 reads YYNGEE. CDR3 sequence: CASSVGSRVYGYTF. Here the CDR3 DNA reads TGTGCCAGCAGCGTAGGTTCCCGGGTCTATGGCTACACCTTC.

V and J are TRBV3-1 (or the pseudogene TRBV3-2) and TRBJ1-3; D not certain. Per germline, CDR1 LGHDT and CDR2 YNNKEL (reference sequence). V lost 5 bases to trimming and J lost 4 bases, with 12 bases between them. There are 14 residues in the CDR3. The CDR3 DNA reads TGTGCCAGCAGCTTGCAGAGCCCAGGAAACACCATATATTTT. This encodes CASSLQSPGNTIYF.

This chain's CDR3 is CASRGTGNTGELFF. The CDR3 region has the DNA TGTGCCAGCAGGGGGACAGGGAACACCGGGGAGCTGTTTTTT. The chain combines TRBV2 with TRBJ2-2, with TRBD1 matching 8 bases. V lost 6 bases and J lost 1; bases outside the gene matches: 1. Per germline, CDR1 SNHLY and CDR2 FYNNEI. This CDR3 is built from 14 residues.

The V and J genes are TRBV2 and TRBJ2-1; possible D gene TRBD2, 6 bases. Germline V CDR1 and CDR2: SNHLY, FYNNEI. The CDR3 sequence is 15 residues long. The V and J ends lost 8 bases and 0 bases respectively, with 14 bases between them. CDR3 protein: CASQRQTSSYNEQFF. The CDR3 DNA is TGTGCCAGCCAACGACAGACTAGCTCCTACAATGAGCAGTTCTTC.

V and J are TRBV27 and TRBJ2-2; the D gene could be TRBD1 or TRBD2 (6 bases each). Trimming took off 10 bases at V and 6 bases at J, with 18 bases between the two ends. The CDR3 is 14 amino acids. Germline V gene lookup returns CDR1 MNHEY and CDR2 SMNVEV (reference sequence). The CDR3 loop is CATKEGGVAGELFF. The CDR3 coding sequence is TGTGCCACCAAGGAGGGGGGCGTTGCCGGGGAGCTGTTTTTT.

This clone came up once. The CDR3 here is CASTLTEEAFF. CDR3 nucleotide sequence: TGTGCCAGCACCTTGACAGAAGAAGCTTTCTTT. This chain joins TRBV27 and TRBJ1-1; possible D gene TRBD1, 5 bases. Trimming took 7 bases from V and 8 from J, leaving 11 bases between them. CDR1 MNHEY and CDR2 SMNVEV come from the germline V gene (reference sequence). The CDR3 totals 11 residues.

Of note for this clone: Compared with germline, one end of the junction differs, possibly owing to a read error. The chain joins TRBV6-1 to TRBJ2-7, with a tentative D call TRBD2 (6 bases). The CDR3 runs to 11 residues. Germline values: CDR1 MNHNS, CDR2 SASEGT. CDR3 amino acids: CASSEVGSSRF. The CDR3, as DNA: TGTGCCAGCAGTGAGGTCGGGAGCAGTAGATTC.

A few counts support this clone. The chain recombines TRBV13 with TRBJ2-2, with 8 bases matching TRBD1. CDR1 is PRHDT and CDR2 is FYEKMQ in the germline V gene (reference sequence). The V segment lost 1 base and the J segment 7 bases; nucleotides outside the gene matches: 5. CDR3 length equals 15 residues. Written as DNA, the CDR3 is TGTGCCAGCAGCTTAGCTCACAGGGGGAACGGGGAGCTGTTTTTT. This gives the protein CASSLAHRGNGELFF.

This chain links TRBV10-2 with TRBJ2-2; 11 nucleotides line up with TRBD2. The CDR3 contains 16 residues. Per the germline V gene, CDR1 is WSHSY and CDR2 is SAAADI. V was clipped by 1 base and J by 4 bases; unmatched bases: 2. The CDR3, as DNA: TGCGCCAGCAGTGAGTATGGACTAGCGGGCACCGGGGAGCTGTTTTTT. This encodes CASSEYGLAGTGELFF.

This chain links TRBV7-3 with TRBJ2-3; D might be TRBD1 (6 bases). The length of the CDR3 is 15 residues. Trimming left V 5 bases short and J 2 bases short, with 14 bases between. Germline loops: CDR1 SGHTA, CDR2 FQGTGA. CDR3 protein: CASSPTNRDTDTQYF. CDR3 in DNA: TGTGCCAGCAGCCCAACAAACAGGGACACAGATACGCAGTATTTT.

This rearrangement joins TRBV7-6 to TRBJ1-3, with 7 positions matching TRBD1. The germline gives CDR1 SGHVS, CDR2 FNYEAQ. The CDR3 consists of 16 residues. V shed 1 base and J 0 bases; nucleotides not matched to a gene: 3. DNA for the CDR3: TGTGCCAGCAGCTTAGTAGGACAGGCCTCTGGAAACACCATATATTTT. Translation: CASSLVGQASGNTIYF. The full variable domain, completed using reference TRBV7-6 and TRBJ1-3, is GAGVSQSPRYKVTKRGQDVALRCDPISGHVSLYWYRQALGQGPEFLTYFNYEAQQDKSGLPNDRFSAERPEGSISTLTIQRTEQRDSAMYRCASSLVGQASGNTIYFGEGSWLTVV.

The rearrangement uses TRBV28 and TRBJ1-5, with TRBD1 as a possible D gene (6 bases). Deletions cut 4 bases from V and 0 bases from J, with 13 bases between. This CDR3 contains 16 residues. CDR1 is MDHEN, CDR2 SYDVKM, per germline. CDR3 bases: TGTGCCAGCAGTTCCGTAGGGGGTTATAGCAATCAGCCCCAGCATTTT. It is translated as CASSSVGGYSNQPQHF.

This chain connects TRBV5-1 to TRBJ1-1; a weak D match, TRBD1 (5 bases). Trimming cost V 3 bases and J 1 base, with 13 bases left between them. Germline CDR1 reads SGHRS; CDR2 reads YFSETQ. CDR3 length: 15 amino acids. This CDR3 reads CASSSGVTENTEAFF. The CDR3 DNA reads TGCGCCAGCAGCTCGGGGGTGACAGAGAACACTGAAGCTTTCTTT.

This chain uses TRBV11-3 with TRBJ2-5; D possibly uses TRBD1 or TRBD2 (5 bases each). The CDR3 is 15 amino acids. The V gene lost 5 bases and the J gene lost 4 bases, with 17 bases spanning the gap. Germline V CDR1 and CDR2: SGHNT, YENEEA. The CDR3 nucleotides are TGTGCCAGCAGCGCTCGGGGCCCAACGGGAGAGACCCAGTACTTC. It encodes CASSARGPTGETQYF.

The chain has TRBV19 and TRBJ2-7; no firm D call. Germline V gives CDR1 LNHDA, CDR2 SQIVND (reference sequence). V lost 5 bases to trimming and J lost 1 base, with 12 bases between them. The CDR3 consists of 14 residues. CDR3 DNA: TGTGCCAGTAGTGATTCGACACGGTCCTACGAGCAGTACTTC. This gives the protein CASSDSTRSYEQYF.

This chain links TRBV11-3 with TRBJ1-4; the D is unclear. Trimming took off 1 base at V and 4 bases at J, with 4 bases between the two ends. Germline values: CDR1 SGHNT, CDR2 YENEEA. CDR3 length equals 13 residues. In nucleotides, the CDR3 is TGTGCCAGCAGCTTAGCGCGTAATGAAAAACTGTTTTTT. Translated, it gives CASSLARNEKLFF.